This TCR beta chain is drawn from a study of T cell responses to AZD1222 COVID-19 vaccine. Study-wide findings and caveats: None of the repertoires were sampled until the peak T cell response had passed. CD4 TCRs covered the whole spike, strongest at regions 160-218 and 743-854. Females made up more of the donors, who were largely white British, and clonal diversity may have come out too low.

Method: immunoSEQ multiplex PCR; TCRdb's copy keeps in-frame clones and lacks some. The table has approximately 80,000 clones, 90% seen once; the top ten hold less than 7.5%. Germline V gene sequence: CDR1 MNHEY, CDR2 SMNVEV (reference sequence). The CDR3 has 13 residues. Trimming took off 3 bases at V and 5 bases at J, with 8 bases between the two ends. Comments on this clone: Its antigen remains unidentified.

The receptor was isolated from an adult in good health. The chain combines TRBV27 with TRBJ1-5, with D possibly being TRBD1 (5 bases). This sample comprised peripheral blood, obtained on day 0 of AZD1222 vaccination. The CDR3 DNA sequence: TGTGCCAGCAGTTTTTTAGGGGATCAGCCCCAGCATTTT. Translating it yields CASSFLGDQPQHF.